Sequencing of this TCR beta chain was carried out in a study of CD8+ T cells in alopecia areata. Study-wide findings and caveats: Tofacitinib significantly lowered scalp clonality and expanded CD8+ clones among the top 100.

A note on this clone: Antigen: not known.

RNA was isolated and reverse transcribed to cDNA, the sequencing template. Assay: immunoSEQ multiplex PCR; the TCRdb copy retains only in-frame clones and omits some. The sample records 170,000 or so clones, about 60% being singletons. The treatment denotes: oral pan-JAK inhibitor, 5-10 mg twice daily. Lesional scalp punch biopsies and peripheral blood came from alopecia areata patients. The length of the CDR3 is 15 residues. Trimming cost V 5 bases and J 1 base; bases outside gene matches: 0. Germline V gives CDR1 PRHDT, CDR2 FYEKMQ (reference sequence). The sequence came from a human donor with alopecia areata. Material: CD8+ T cells sorted from blood, obtained at week 24, from a patient treated with tofacitinib. The rearrangement joins TRBV13 to TRBJ2-3; TRBD2 agrees at 13 bases. For the CDR3, the DNA is TGTGCCAGCAGCGGACTAGCGGGGGGCACAGATACGCAGTATTTT. Protein product: CASSGLAGGTDTQYF.